The 32 T cell receptor beta chains reported below all come from one sample, sequenced in a study of CXCR3-negative and CXCR3-positive naive CD8 T cells (dated by TCRdb to between 2017 and 2020). No antigen has been assigned to these receptors. The instrument was a NextSeq 550. The Human TCR Profiling Kit (MiLaboratory) was used to make UMI-labeled 5' RACE TRB cDNA libraries. TCRdb reprocessed the reads, reporting each CDR3 protein sequence once and no DNA. The table kept for this sample lists about 150,000 distinct CDR3 sequences. The ten largest clones represent approximately 0.51% of the sample. Overall study results and their limits: Compared with CXCR3-negative naive cells, CXCR3-positive naive cells had TRB CDR3s with higher hydrophobicity (lower Kidera factor 4), lower energy, and higher strength and volume indices.

Sequencing used naive CXCR3+ CD8+ T cells from blood. In the paper's terms, the cell subset or site label means: CD45RO-CCR7+CD27+CD95- naive CD8+ T cells expressing CXCR3 (TNR3+). The receptors derive from a human donor in good health. Some clones in this sample may be carry-over from other donors' samples.

J is TRBJ2-2 and V is TRBV2; the TCRdb call, TRBD1, lacks DNA for checking. CDR1 is SNHLY and CDR2 is FYNNEI in the germline V gene. This CDR3 has 14 amino acids. CDR3 sequence reads: CASSEGGRTGELFF.

The J gene is TRBJ2-2, the V gene TRBV28; the D call of TRBD1 rests on TCRdb alone, since no DNA is present to check it. Germline CDR1 and CDR2: MDHEN and SYDVKM. This CDR3 has 16 residues. CDR3: CASSFPRQGGTGELFF.

J is TRBJ1-1 and V is TRBV5-1. Germline V gives CDR1 SGHRS, CDR2 YFSETQ. This CDR3 has 12 residues. The CDR3 here is CASSLDLSEAFF.

The chain combines TRBV7-9 with TRBJ2-5; the TCRdb D gene call, TRBD2, has no DNA to confirm it. The germline V gene has CDR1 SEHNR and CDR2 FQNEAQ (reference sequence). The CDR3 runs to 16 residues. The CDR3 reads CASSLALEARKETQYF.

The V gene is TRBV7-9, the J gene TRBJ2-1; checking the TCRdb D call of TRBD2 is not possible without DNA. Germline V lookup: CDR1 SEHNR, CDR2 FQNEAQ (reference sequence). The CDR3 has 17 residues. CDR3 amino acids: CASSPPNGLAGVDEQFF.

The CDR3 here is CASSLDRANNYGYTF. The gene calls are TRBV28 and TRBJ1-2; TCRdb's D call of TRBD1 is untestable without DNA. The CDR3 spans 15 residues. Germline values: CDR1 MDHEN, CDR2 SYDVKM.

The CDR3: CASSLGPQGAGAFF. The V and J genes are TRBV5-1 and TRBJ1-1; TCRdb selects TRBD1, and the lack of DNA leaves this call unchecked. There are 14 residues in the CDR3. The germline V gene encodes CDR1 SGHRS and CDR2 YFSETQ.

This chain links TRBV2 with TRBJ2-5; TCRdb reports TRBD1, a call that lacks DNA to check it against. The CDR3 is 14 amino acids. Germline V gene sequence: CDR1 SNHLY, CDR2 FYNNEI. CDR3 sequence reads: CASSDPTGAETQYF.

Here the CDR3 reads CASREVVSGANVLTF. The genes are TRBV7-8 and TRBJ2-6. Germline V gene lookup returns CDR1 SGHVS and CDR2 FQNEAQ. The length of the CDR3 is 15 residues.

This chain links TRBV4-1 with TRBJ2-5; absent DNA, TCRdb's TRBD2 call cannot be checked. CDR3 size: 15 residues. Germline V lookup: CDR1 MGHRA, CDR2 YSYEKL. CDR3 protein: CASSQGTEYQETQYF.

V gene TRBV4-3 combines with J gene TRBJ2-1. This CDR3 comprises 13 residues. Germline V gives CDR1 LGHNA, CDR2 YSLEER. CDR3 loop: CASSQDPYNEQFF.

The V call is TRBV4-1, the J call TRBJ2-7. The CDR3 loop spans 16 amino acids. Germline assignment: CDR1 MGHRA and CDR2 YSYEKL. The CDR3 loop reads CASSQVLPKKPYEQYF.

The rearrangement joins TRBV6-5 to TRBJ2-1; checking the TCRdb D call of TRBD1 is not possible without DNA. This CDR3 comprises 13 residues. CDR1 and CDR2 from the germline V gene are MNHEY and SVGAGI. CDR3 sequence reads: CASKGGANNEQFF.

This chain links TRBV29-1 with TRBJ2-6; without DNA, the TCRdb call of TRBD1 cannot be checked. The CDR3 has 18 residues. Germline loops: CDR1 SQVTM, CDR2 ANQGSEA. The CDR3 region is CSVVGTGGAFGGANVLTF.

This chain uses TRBV11-2 with TRBJ2-7; TCRdb's D call of TRBD1 is untestable without DNA. CDR1 SGHAT and CDR2 FQNNGV come from the germline V gene. The CDR3 is 18 residues long. The CDR3 spells CASSPSPGQTDYSYEQYF.

The genes are TRBV7-2 and TRBJ1-1. The CDR3 totals 16 residues. Germline V gene data show CDR1 as SGHTA and CDR2 as FQGNSA. The CDR3 protein is CASSFDGEWGETEAFF. The full variable domain, its missing parts supplied by reference TRBV7-2 and TRBJ1-1, is GAGVSQSPSNKVTEKGKDVELRCDPISGHTALYWYRQSLGQGLEFLIYFQGNSAPDKSGLPSDRFSAERTGGSVSTLTIQRTQQEDSAVYLCASSFDGEWGETEAFFGQGTRLTVV.

The chain uses TRBV28 and TRBJ2-7; TCRdb selects TRBD2, and the lack of DNA leaves this call unchecked. CDR3 length: 14 residues. Germline lookup yields CDR1 MDHEN and CDR2 SYDVKM. The CDR3: CASSSRLAVYEQYF.

The V call is TRBV5-1, the J call TRBJ1-5. Germline assignment: CDR1 SGHRS and CDR2 YFSETQ. The CDR3 extends over 14 amino acids. The chain's CDR3 is CASSMGRGGEPQHF.

CDR3 amino acids: CSVEDPRGTFF. The J gene is TRBJ1-1, the V gene TRBV29-1. This CDR3 region has 11 residues. Germline CDR1 is SQVTM and CDR2 is ANQGSEA. Combining the CDR3 with reference TRBV29-1 and TRBJ1-1 gives the whole variable domain SAVISQKPSRDICQRGTSLTIQCQVDSQVTMMFWYRQQPGQSLTLIATANQGSEATYESGFVIDKFPISRPNLTFSTLTVSNMSPEDSSIYLCSVEDPRGTFFGQGTRLTVV.

This chain connects TRBV7-2 to TRBJ2-7; there is no DNA to check the TCRdb D call of TRBD1. The germline gives CDR1 SGHTA, CDR2 FQGNSA. The CDR3 runs to 14 residues. The CDR3 is CASSLVGGLEEQYF. Using reference TRBV7-2 and TRBJ2-7 for the parts outside the CDR3, the full variable domain is GAGVSQSPSNKVTEKGKDVELRCDPISGHTALYWYRQSLGQGLEFLIYFQGNSAPDKSGLPSDRFSAERTGGSVSTLTIQRTQQEDSAVYLCASSLVGGLEEQYFGPGTRLTVT.

The rearrangement joins TRBV5-5 to TRBJ1-5; TCRdb picks TRBD1, but there is no DNA to check that call. CDR3 length equals 15 residues. Germline V gene sequence: CDR1 SGHKS, CDR2 YYEKEE (reference sequence). The CDR3 is CASRQELYSNQPQHF.

The chain is built from TRBV28 and TRBJ2-7; TCRdb selects TRBD2, and the lack of DNA leaves this call unchecked. The CDR3 runs 19 residues. Germline loops: CDR1 MDHEN, CDR2 SYDVKM. The chain's CDR3 is CASSSPLSGLAGGLYEQYF.

This rearrangement joins TRBV29-1 to TRBJ2-7; TCRdb gives TRBD1 as the D gene, but with no DNA this cannot be confirmed. Germline V lookup: CDR1 SQVTM, CDR2 ANQGSEA. This CDR3 has 13 amino acids. This CDR3 is CSVRQGATYEQYF.

The chain carries TRBV5-1 and TRBJ1-2; TCRdb lists TRBD1, though no DNA is available to test this call. The CDR3 extends over 15 amino acids. Germline-derived CDR1 and CDR2 are SGHRS and YFSETQ. CDR3 sequence reads: CASPWTGRTNYGYTF. Looking up the rest from reference TRBV5-1 and TRBJ1-2 gives the full variable domain: KAGVTQTPRYLIKTRGQQVTLSCSPISGHRSVSWYQQTPGQGLQFLFEYFSETQRNKGNFPGRFSGRQFSNSRSEMNVSTLELGDSALYLCASPWTGRTNYGYTFGSGTRLTVV.

The chain employs TRBV12-3 or TRBV12-4 and TRBJ1-6. The CDR3 is 13 amino acids. The CDR3 loop is CASSSIYNSPLHF.

V and J are TRBV5-6 and TRBJ2-1. Germline values: CDR1 SGHDT, CDR2 YYEEEE. There are 15 residues in the CDR3. CDR3 sequence: CASSLTTSSYNEQFF.

V and J are TRBV6-5 and TRBJ1-1; TCRdb lists TRBD1, though no DNA is available to test this call. This CDR3 contains 18 residues. Looked up from germline, CDR1 is MNHEY and CDR2 is SVGAGI. This CDR3 is CASSYRQGPGYIITEAFF.

J is TRBJ2-1 and V is TRBV28. The CDR3 extends over 12 amino acids. Germline V gives CDR1 MDHEN, CDR2 SYDVKM. The CDR3 reads CASTLGVGEQFF.

The J gene is TRBJ2-7, the V gene TRBV7-9. Looked up from germline, CDR1 is SEHNR and CDR2 is FQNEAQ (reference sequence). This CDR3 spans 13 amino acids. The chain's CDR3 is CASSPRGSYEQYF.

V gene TRBV13 combines with J gene TRBJ2-3; the D call of TRBD2 rests on TCRdb alone, since no DNA is present to check it. This CDR3 comprises 15 residues. Germline CDR1 PRHDT, CDR2 FYEKMQ (reference sequence). The CDR3 loop is CASSERLAGYDTQYF.

The chain couples TRBV29-1 to TRBJ2-3. There are 13 residues in the CDR3. Germline V gives CDR1 SQVTM, CDR2 ANQGSEA. The chain's CDR3 is CSVIWTNTDTQYF.

The chain uses TRBV4-1 and TRBJ2-2; the D gene TCRdb calls, TRBD1, cannot be checked with no DNA. The CDR3 spans 15 residues. The V gene's germline CDR1 is MGHRA and CDR2 YSYEKL. The CDR3: CASSQGQVNTGELFF.